The TCR beta chain described here comes from a study of blood T cells in healthy people across ages. This clonotype was seen only a few times. The antigen remains undetermined. Broader study findings: Across samples, TCR beta diversity tracked strongly with naive T cell percentage.

Primed by a sample-barcoded 5' primer and a J-beta primer mix, a second PCR proceeded for roughly 7 to 12 cycles. TCRdb independently ran MiXCR on the 5' RACE reads; one entry per CDR3 protein. This sample has around 580,000 distinct CDR3 sequences, with under 55% found just once. This CDR3 region has 16 residues. Per the germline V gene, CDR1 is SGHDN and CDR2 is FVKESK. The junction had 5 bases not matched to a gene; V was cut back by 4 bases and J by 2 bases. J is TRBJ2-1 and V is TRBV14, with TRBD2 matching over 10 bases. This clonotype was obtained from an older man in good health. Source material: blood. The chain's CDR3 is CASSPSGRGPYNEQFF. DNA of the CDR3: TGTGCCAGCAGCCCTAGCGGGAGAGGTCCCTACAATGAGCAGTTCTTC.